This is a list of T cell receptor beta chains from one sample in a study of cytomegalovirus exposure and HLA in healthy donors. Using immunoSEQ multiplex PCR, the repertoire was profiled, and TCRdb retains in-frame clones only, with some absent. This sample has 200,000 or so clones, with roughly 85% found just once. The sequencing sample was made of PBMCs. These receptors all come from a young man in good health and CMV-seronegative. Both conserved end residues are part of each CDR3. Fields, in order: clone size, V gene, D gene, J gene, CDR3 DNA, CDR3 protein. The D gene is left open where the match is weak. The size field is filled for only some rows; it gives once, few, many or a size class.

clone size: once
V gene: TRBV9
D gene: TRBD2
J gene: TRBJ2-5
CDR3 DNA: TGTGCCAGCAGCGTGCGGGGGGCCTGGGAAGAGACCCAGTACTTC
CDR3 protein: CASSVRGAWEETQYF

clone size: NA
V gene: TRBV27
D gene: NA
J gene: TRBJ2-1
CDR3 DNA: TGTGCCAGCACCGGGGTGGGGAGCCCCTACAATGAGCAGTTCTTC
CDR3 protein: CASTGVGSPYNEQFF

clone size: once
V gene: TRBV9
D gene: TRBD1
J gene: TRBJ2-7
CDR3 DNA: TGTGCCAGCAGCGTAGTTGCGGCGACAGGGGCCATCGGGGAGCAGTACTTC
CDR3 protein: CASSVVAATGAIGEQYF

clone size: NA
V gene: TRBV7-3
D gene: TRBD2
J gene: TRBJ2-3
CDR3 DNA: TGTGCCAGCAGCCGTACTAGCGTGTATACAGATACGCAGTATTTT
CDR3 protein: CASSRTSVYTDTQYF

clone size: NA
V gene: TRBV7-2
D gene: NA
J gene: TRBJ2-7
CDR3 DNA: TGTGCCAGCAGCTTCCCAGGGGACTACCTATCTGGGGAGCAGTACTTC
CDR3 protein: CASSFPGDYLSGEQYF

clone size: once
V gene: TRBV28
D gene: TRBD2
J gene: TRBJ2-3
CDR3 DNA: TGTGCCAGCAGTTTGCCTAGCGGGAGGTCTACAGATACGCAGTATTTT
CDR3 protein: CASSLPSGRSTDTQYF

clone size: NA
V gene: TRBV18
D gene: TRBD1
J gene: TRBJ1-1
CDR3 DNA: TGTGCCAGCTCACCACGACAGGGGCAAGGCACTGAAGCTTTCTTT
CDR3 protein: CASSPRQGQGTEAFF

clone size: once
V gene: TRBV4-3
D gene: TRBD1
J gene: TRBJ2-5
CDR3 DNA: TGCGCCAGCAGTCCCGGGACAGGACACCAAGAGACCCAGTACTTC
CDR3 protein: CASSPGTGHQETQYF

clone size: NA
V gene: TRBV6-5
D gene: TRBD1
J gene: TRBJ1-1
CDR3 DNA: TGTGCCAGCAGTTACAACAGGGGGGACACTGAAGCTTTCTTT
CDR3 protein: CASSYNRGDTEAFF

clone size: NA
V gene: TRBV12-5
D gene: NA
J gene: TRBJ1-5
CDR3 DNA: TGTGCTAGTGGTGCAGGACAGATTAGCAATCAGCCCCAGCATTTT
CDR3 protein: CASGAGQISNQPQHF

clone size: NA
V gene: TRBV27
D gene: NA
J gene: TRBJ1-4
CDR3 DNA: TGTGCCAGCAGTGCCGGGACTCCTGGGGAAAAACTGTTTTTT
CDR3 protein: CASSAGTPGEKLFF

clone size: few
V gene: TRBV14
D gene: TRBD2
J gene: TRBJ2-7
CDR3 DNA: TGTGCCAGCAGGCTAGCGGGAGCCCACGAGCAGTACTTC
CDR3 protein: CASRLAGAHEQYF

clone size: NA
V gene: TRBV4-3
D gene: NA
J gene: TRBJ2-3
CDR3 DNA: TGCGCCAGCAGCCAAGACAGGCCAGATACGCAGTATTTT
CDR3 protein: CASSQDRPDTQYF

clone size: NA
V gene: TRBV5-6
D gene: NA
J gene: TRBJ2-5
CDR3 DNA: TGTGCCAGCAGCTTCCGGGGGACCGTCCAAGAGACCCAGTACTTC
CDR3 protein: CASSFRGTVQETQYF

clone size: NA
V gene: TRBV7-2
D gene: TRBD2
J gene: TRBJ2-5
CDR3 DNA: TGTGCCAGCAGCTTAGCGTTAGCGGGGGGGGCAGAGACCCAGTACTTC
CDR3 protein: CASSLALAGGAETQYF

clone size: NA
V gene: TRBV30
D gene: TRBD1
J gene: TRBJ2-5
CDR3 DNA: TGTGCCTGGAGTGGGGACAGTACCAGGGAGACCCAGTACTTC
CDR3 protein: CAWSGDSTRETQYF

clone size: NA
V gene: TRBV28
D gene: NA
J gene: TRBJ1-2
CDR3 DNA: TGTGCCAGCAGTCCGGGGGGGGCTGTTGACTATGGCTACACCTTC
CDR3 protein: CASSPGGAVDYGYTF

clone size: NA
V gene: TRBV9
D gene: TRBD1
J gene: TRBJ2-3
CDR3 DNA: TGTGCCAGCAGCGAAAGGGACAGGAGGACCTTTGTTACGCAGTATTTT
CDR3 protein: CASSERDRRTFVTQYF

clone size: NA
V gene: TRBV19
D gene: TRBD1
J gene: TRBJ2-6
CDR3 DNA: TGTGCCAGTAGTTTTCCTAGTGGCAGGGGGCTTCAGGGGGCCAACGTCCTGACTTTC
CDR3 protein: CASSFPSGRGLQGANVLTF

clone size: once
V gene: TRBV7-9
D gene: TRBD1
J gene: TRBJ2-7
CDR3 DNA: TGTGCCAGCAGCCAACAGGGGACGCCCTACGAGCAGTACTTC
CDR3 protein: CASSQQGTPYEQYF

clone size: NA
V gene: TRBV5-6
D gene: TRBD2
J gene: TRBJ2-3
CDR3 DNA: TGTGCCAGCAGCTCTAGGACTAGCGGGAGAGATACGCAGTATTTT
CDR3 protein: CASSSRTSGRDTQYF

clone size: NA
V gene: TRBV5-4
D gene: NA
J gene: TRBJ2-3
CDR3 DNA: TGTGCCAGCAGCCCAGCCCCGCTAGCGAGCACAGATACGCAGTATTTT
CDR3 protein: CASSPAPLASTDTQYF

clone size: NA
V gene: TRBV5-8
D gene: NA
J gene: TRBJ2-7
CDR3 DNA: TGTGCCAGCAGCTCCAGACAGCATAGTTACTACGAGCAGTACTTC
CDR3 protein: CASSSRQHSYYEQYF

clone size: NA
V gene: TRBV27
D gene: NA
J gene: TRBJ2-7
CDR3 DNA: TGTGCCAGCAGTTTATCTCTTACCTACGAGCAGTACTTC
CDR3 protein: CASSLSLTYEQYF

clone size: NA
V gene: TRBV27
D gene: NA
J gene: TRBJ1-3
CDR3 DNA: TGTGCCAGCAGCCCGCGGGCGTATGCGGGAAACACCATATATTTT
CDR3 protein: CASSPRAYAGNTIYF

clone size: NA
V gene: TRBV5-1
D gene: TRBD2
J gene: TRBJ2-3
CDR3 DNA: TGCGCCAGCAGCTTGGAGACTAGCTCCGATACGCAGTATTTT
CDR3 protein: CASSLETSSDTQYF

clone size: NA
V gene: TRBV19
D gene: TRBD2
J gene: TRBJ2-1
CDR3 DNA: TGTGCCAGTAGTGGGACTAGCTGGTACTCCTACAATGAGCAGTTCTTC
CDR3 protein: CASSGTSWYSYNEQFF

clone size: few
V gene: TRBV7-6
D gene: NA
J gene: TRBJ1-4
CDR3 DNA: TGTGCCAGCACGCAGGGTTATTATGAAAAACTGTTTTTT
CDR3 protein: CASTQGYYEKLFF

clone size: NA
V gene: TRBV5-1
D gene: TRBD1
J gene: TRBJ2-1
CDR3 DNA: TGCGCCAGCAGCCTTGACAGGGATGAGCAGTTCTTC
CDR3 protein: CASSLDRDEQFF

clone size: NA
V gene: TRBV15
D gene: TRBD1
J gene: TRBJ1-1
CDR3 DNA: TGTGCCACCAGCTATACAGGGGGCGGAGAAACTGAAGCTTTCTTT
CDR3 protein: CATSYTGGGETEAFF

clone size: once
V gene: TRBV7-2
D gene: TRBD2
J gene: TRBJ2-7
CDR3 DNA: TGTGCCGTCGCCGGCGGGGGGAGGACATACGAGCAGTACTTC
CDR3 protein: CAVAGGGRTYEQYF

clone size: NA
V gene: TRBV30
D gene: NA
J gene: TRBJ1-6
CDR3 DNA: TGTGCCTGGAGTGTACACGGACTAGGCCCCCTCCACTTT
CDR3 protein: CAWSVHGLGPLHF

clone size: NA
V gene: TRBV11-2
D gene: NA
J gene: TRBJ2-7
CDR3 DNA: TGTGCCAGCAGCTTGGGGCCGTATTACGAGCAGTACTTC
CDR3 protein: CASSLGPYYEQYF

clone size: NA
V gene: TRBV30
D gene: NA
J gene: TRBJ1-2
CDR3 DNA: TGTGCCTGTAACCGGCTGAGAGGGGGCTATGGCTACACCTTC
CDR3 protein: CACNRLRGGYGYTF

clone size: NA
V gene: TRBV5-6
D gene: NA
J gene: TRBJ1-1
CDR3 DNA: TGTGCCAGCAGCTTTTACCGGGACACCCCCGGGACTGAAGCTTTCTTT
CDR3 protein: CASSFYRDTPGTEAFF

clone size: few
V gene: TRBV15
D gene: NA
J gene: TRBJ2-2
CDR3 DNA: TGCGCCACCAGCAGAGATGGGCAGGACACCGGGGAGCTGTTTTTT
CDR3 protein: CATSRDGQDTGELFF

clone size: NA
V gene: TRBV19
D gene: TRBD1
J gene: TRBJ1-2
CDR3 DNA: TGTGCCAGTAGTATAGATAGTCCGGTCGGGACAGGGACTAACTATGGCTACACCTTC
CDR3 protein: CASSIDSPVGTGTNYGYTF

clone size: NA
V gene: TRBV6-1
D gene: NA
J gene: TRBJ1-5
CDR3 DNA: TGTGCCAGCAGGTTCGTTCGGGGGAATCAGCCCCAGCATTTT
CDR3 protein: CASRFVRGNQPQHF

clone size: NA
V gene: TRBV2
D gene: NA
J gene: TRBJ2-1
CDR3 DNA: TGTGCCAGCAGTGAACCCAGAACTAGGAATGAGCAGTTCTTC
CDR3 protein: CASSEPRTRNEQFF

clone size: NA
V gene: TRBV27
D gene: TRBD1
J gene: TRBJ1-2
CDR3 DNA: TGTGCCAGCAGTTACAGGGGGCTGTATGGCTACACCTTC
CDR3 protein: CASSYRGLYGYTF

clone size: NA
V gene: TRBV11-3
D gene: TRBD2
J gene: TRBJ2-7
CDR3 DNA: TGTGCCAGCAGCCCGTCAGGACTAGAAGCTAGGGGCGAGCAGTACTTC
CDR3 protein: CASSPSGLEARGEQYF

clone size: NA
V gene: TRBV27
D gene: NA
J gene: TRBJ1-2
CDR3 DNA: TGTGCCAGCAGTTTGGCGCAGGGAACCGGCTACACCTTC
CDR3 protein: CASSLAQGTGYTF

clone size: NA
V gene: TRBV7-9
D gene: TRBD2
J gene: TRBJ2-7
CDR3 DNA: TGTGCCAGCAGCTCTTTAGGCCGAGGGAGGGACCTGCACGAGCAGTACTTC
CDR3 protein: CASSSLGRGRDLHEQYF